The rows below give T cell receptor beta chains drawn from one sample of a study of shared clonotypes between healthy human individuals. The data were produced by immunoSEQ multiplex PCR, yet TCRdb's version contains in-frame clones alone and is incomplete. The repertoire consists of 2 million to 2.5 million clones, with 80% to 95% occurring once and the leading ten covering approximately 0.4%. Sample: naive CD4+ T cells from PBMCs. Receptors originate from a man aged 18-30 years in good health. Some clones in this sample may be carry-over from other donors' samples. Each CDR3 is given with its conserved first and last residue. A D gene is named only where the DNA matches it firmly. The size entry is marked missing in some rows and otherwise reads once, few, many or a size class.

TGTGCCTCCCAGGCGGGATTTACCGGGGAGCTGTTTTTT	CASQAGFTGELFF	TRBV11-3	.	.	TRBJ2-2
TGCGCCAGCAGCCAAGATTATTCCGGGGCAGTCGGTAACTATGGCTACACCTTC	CASSQDYSGAVGNYGYTF	TRBV4-1	.	.	TRBJ1-2
TGTGCCAGCTCACCAACGCGGGGCTTAAGGTCCGAGCAGTACTTC	CASSPTRGLRSEQYF	TRBV18	.	.	TRBJ2-7
TGCGCCAGCAGCCTCGGGATCGGGGGCATGTATGGCTACACCTTC	CASSLGIGGMYGYTF	TRBV5-1	.	.	TRBJ1-2
TGTGCCAGCAGCGGGAGAGGATTCTCCTACAATGAGCAGTTCTTC	CASSGRGFSYNEQFF	TRBV14	.	.	TRBJ2-1
TGTGCCAGCAGCTTAGAAATTGAACAGCCCCAGCATTTT	CASSLEIEQPQHF	TRBV7-9	once	.	TRBJ1-5
TGTGCCAGCAGTGGGTTAGCGGGGGCCTACGAGCAGTACTTC	CASSGLAGAYEQYF	TRBV2	.	TRBD2	TRBJ2-7
TGTGCCAGCAGCGGAACAGGGGGCAGCCAGCCCCAGCATTTT	CASSGTGGSQPQHF	TRBV2	once	TRBD1	TRBJ1-5
TGCGCCAGCAGCTTGGAGTACAGTGCTAATGAAAAACTGTTTTTT	CASSLEYSANEKLFF	TRBV5-1	.	.	TRBJ1-4
TGTGCCAGCAGTCGCTTCACCGACAGTGGCGCCGGGGAGCTGTTTTTT	CASSRFTDSGAGELFF	TRBV2	.	.	TRBJ2-2
TGTGCCAGCTCACCTACCTCCAGGGGGGACAATCAGCCCCAGCATTTT	CASSPTSRGDNQPQHF	TRBV18	.	TRBD1	TRBJ1-5
TGTGCCAGCAGGAGCCTCATGAACACTGAAGCTTTCTTT	CASRSLMNTEAFF	TRBV6-6	.	.	TRBJ1-1
TGTGCCAGCAGCGTAGGACCGCCGCCCGACTACGAGCAGTACTTC	CASSVGPPPDYEQYF	TRBV9	once	.	TRBJ2-7
TGTGCCAGCAGTTTTCGGGGACTCGCCCCGGGAACTGAAGCTTTCTTT	CASSFRGLAPGTEAFF	TRBV28	.	.	TRBJ1-1
TGTGCCAGTAGCCAGGGACAGGGGAAGCCAAACACTGAAGCTTTCTTT	CASSQGQGKPNTEAFF	TRBV19	.	TRBD1	TRBJ1-1
TGCGCCGGCAGCTTGGTCGTCAGCATGAACACTGAAGCTTTCTTT	CAGSLVVSMNTEAFF	TRBV5-1	.	.	TRBJ1-1
TGTGCCAGCAACAATAAACTAGGGGCGGTTGAGCAGTTCTTC	CASNNKLGAVEQFF	TRBV5-4	.	.	TRBJ2-1
TGTGCCAGCATCCCCGTCGGGGCTCCGGGATACAATGAGCAGTTCTTC	CASIPVGAPGYNEQFF	TRBV11-2	.	.	TRBJ2-1
TGCGCCAGCAGCTTGGGAGGTGACCAAAACATTCAGTACTTC	CASSLGGDQNIQYF	TRBV5-1	.	.	TRBJ2-4
TGCGCCAGCAGCAGGCCCCGGGACACCTTCGTGAACACTGAAGCTTTCTTT	CASSRPRDTFVNTEAFF	TRBV5-1	.	.	TRBJ1-1
TGTGCCAGCAGCTTAGGGACAGGGGATCGCGAGCAGTACTTC	CASSLGTGDREQYF	TRBV7-7	.	TRBD1	TRBJ2-7
TGTGCCAGCAAATCGACGTTCGAGCAGTACTTC	CASKSTFEQYF	TRBV2	.	.	TRBJ2-7
TGTGCTAGTGGTGGGACAGGGCCTTCTAGCTCCTACAATGAGCAGTTCTTC	CASGGTGPSSSYNEQFF	TRBV12-5	.	TRBD1	TRBJ2-1
TGTGCCAGCAGCCTTTCCCAGTACTTC	CASSLSQYF	TRBV7-9	.	.	TRBJ2-5
TGTGCCAGCAGTTCACCCCCGTACAGGGGGCTATCCTACAATGAGCAGTTCTTC	CASSSPPYRGLSYNEQFF	TRBV28	once	TRBD1	TRBJ2-1
TGTGCCACCAGCAGAGAAGGCGAGACCCAGTACTTC	CATSREGETQYF	TRBV15	once	.	TRBJ2-5
TGTGCCATCAGCGGACAGGGGGCTGTTAATGAAGCTTTCTTT	CAISGQGAVNEAFF	TRBV10-3	few	TRBD1	TRBJ1-1
TGTGCCAGCAGTGAACCTAAACAGGGGAGGAATGAAAAACTGTTTTTT	CASSEPKQGRNEKLFF	TRBV6-1	.	TRBD1	TRBJ1-4
TGTGCCACCAGCAGAGCCTCACTTAGCTACGAGCAGTACTTC	CATSRASLSYEQYF	TRBV15	.	.	TRBJ2-7
TGTGCCACCGGAGGGACTAGCGGGAGGGGCGAGCAGTACTTC	CATGGTSGRGEQYF	TRBV15	.	TRBD2	TRBJ2-7
TGTGCCAGCAGCTTAGCGCGGGGCTCTCGGGATACGCAGTATTTT	CASSLARGSRDTQYF	TRBV7-9	once	.	TRBJ2-3
TGTGCCAGCAGCCTCGTAGTCTCGTTCCTCGGGGGCTACAATGAGCAGTTCTTC	CASSLVVSFLGGYNEQFF	TRBV14	.	.	TRBJ2-1
TGTGCCAGCAGCTTAGCCCAGTGGGAGACCCAGTACTTC	CASSLAQWETQYF	TRBV7-9	.	.	TRBJ2-5
TGTGCCAGCAGTTACCACGACAGGGGGAACACCGGGGAGCTGTTTTTT	CASSYHDRGNTGELFF	TRBV6-5	.	TRBD1	TRBJ2-2
TGTGCCAGCACCAGAGGGACTAGCGGGATCACCGGGGAGCTGTTTTTT	CASTRGTSGITGELFF	TRBV2	once	TRBD2	TRBJ2-2
TGTGCCAGCATCAACAGGGGTGGCTACACCTTC	CASINRGGYTF	TRBV6-5	.	TRBD1	TRBJ1-2